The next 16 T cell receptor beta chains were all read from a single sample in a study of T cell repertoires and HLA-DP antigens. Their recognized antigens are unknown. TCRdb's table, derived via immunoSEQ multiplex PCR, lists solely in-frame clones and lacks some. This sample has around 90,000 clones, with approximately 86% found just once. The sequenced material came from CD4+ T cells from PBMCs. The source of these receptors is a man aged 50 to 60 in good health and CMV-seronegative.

CDR3 bases: TGTGCCAGTAGAAACACACGAACCGGGGAGCTGTTTTTT. Its protein product is CASRNTRTGELFF. The V gene is TRBV19, the J gene TRBJ2-2; D not resolved. Trimming stripped 6 bases from V and 5 bases from J, with 10 bases between. Germline V gene sequence: CDR1 LNHDA, CDR2 SQIVND (reference sequence). The CDR3 spans 13 residues.

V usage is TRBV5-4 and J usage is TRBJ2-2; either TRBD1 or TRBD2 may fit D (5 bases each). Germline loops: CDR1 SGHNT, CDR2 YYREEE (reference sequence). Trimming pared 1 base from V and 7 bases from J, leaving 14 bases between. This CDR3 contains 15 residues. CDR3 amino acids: CASSLRGPQSGELFF. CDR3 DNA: TGTGCCAGCAGCTTGAGGGGACCCCAGAGCGGGGAGCTGTTTTTT.

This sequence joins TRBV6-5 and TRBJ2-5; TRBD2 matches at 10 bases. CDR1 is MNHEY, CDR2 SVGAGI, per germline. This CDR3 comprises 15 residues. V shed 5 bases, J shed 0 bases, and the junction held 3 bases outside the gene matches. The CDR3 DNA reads TGTGCCAGCAGTCGGACTAGCGGTGACCAAGAGACCCAGTACTTC. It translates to CASSRTSGDQETQYF.

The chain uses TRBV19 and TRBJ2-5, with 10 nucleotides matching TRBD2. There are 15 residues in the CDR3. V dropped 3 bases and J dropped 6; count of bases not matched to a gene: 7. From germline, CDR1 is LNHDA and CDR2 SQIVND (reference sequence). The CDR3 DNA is TGTGCCAGTAGTATTAGCGGGGGGAGTGTGAAGACCCAGTACTTC. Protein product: CASSISGGSVKTQYF.

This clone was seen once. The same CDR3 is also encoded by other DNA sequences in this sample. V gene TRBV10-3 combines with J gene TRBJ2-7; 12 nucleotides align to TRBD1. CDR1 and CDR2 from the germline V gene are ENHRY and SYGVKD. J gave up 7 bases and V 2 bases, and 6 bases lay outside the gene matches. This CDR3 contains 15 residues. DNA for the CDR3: TGTGCCATCAGTGAGGGGACAGGGGGCGGGTATGAGCAGTACTTC. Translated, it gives CAISEGTGGGYEQYF.

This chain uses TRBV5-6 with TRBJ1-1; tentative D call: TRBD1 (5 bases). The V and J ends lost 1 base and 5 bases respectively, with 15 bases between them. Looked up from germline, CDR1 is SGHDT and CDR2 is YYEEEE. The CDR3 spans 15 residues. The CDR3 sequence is CASSLFSVRGTEAFF. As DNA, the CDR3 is TGTGCCAGCAGCTTGTTTTCGGTCCGGGGGACTGAAGCTTTCTTT.

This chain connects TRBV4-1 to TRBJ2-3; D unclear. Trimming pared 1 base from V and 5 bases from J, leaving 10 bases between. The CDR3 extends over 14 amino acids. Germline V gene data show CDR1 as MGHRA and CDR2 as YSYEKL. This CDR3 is CASSQVLVVDTQYF. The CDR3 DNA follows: TGCGCCAGCAGCCAAGTTTTGGTAGTAGATACGCAGTATTTT.

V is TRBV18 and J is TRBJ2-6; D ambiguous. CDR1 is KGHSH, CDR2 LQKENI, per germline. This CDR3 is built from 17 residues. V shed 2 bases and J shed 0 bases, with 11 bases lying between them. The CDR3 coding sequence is TGTGCCAGCTCACCAACTAACGGAGTCTCTGGGGCCAACGTCCTGACTTTC. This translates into CASSPTNGVSGANVLTF.

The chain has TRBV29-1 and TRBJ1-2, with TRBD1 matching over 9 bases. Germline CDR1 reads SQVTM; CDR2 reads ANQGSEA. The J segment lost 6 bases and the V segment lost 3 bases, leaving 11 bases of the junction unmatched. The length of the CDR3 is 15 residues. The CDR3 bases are TGCAGCGTTGAGCCGACCGGACAGGGGTTGAATGGCTACACCTTC. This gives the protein CSVEPTGQGLNGYTF.

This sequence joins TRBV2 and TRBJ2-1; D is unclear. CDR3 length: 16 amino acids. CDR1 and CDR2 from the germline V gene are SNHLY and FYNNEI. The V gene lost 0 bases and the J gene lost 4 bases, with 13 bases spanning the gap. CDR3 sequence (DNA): TGTGCCAGCAGTGAAGCTACATTAGCCCTGTACAATGAGCAGTTCTTC. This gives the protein CASSEATLALYNEQFF.

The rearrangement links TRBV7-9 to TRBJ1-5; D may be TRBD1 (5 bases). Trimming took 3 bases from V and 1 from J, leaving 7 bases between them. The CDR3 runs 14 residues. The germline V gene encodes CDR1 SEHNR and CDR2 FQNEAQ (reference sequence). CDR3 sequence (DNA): TGTGCCAGCAGCTTGCAGGGAAGCAATCAGCCCCAGCATTTT. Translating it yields CASSLQGSNQPQHF.

CDR3 residues: CASSLGQPYEQYF. For the CDR3, the DNA is TGTGCCAGTAGTCTGGGACAGCCCTACGAGCAGTACTTC. This chain links TRBV19 with TRBJ2-7; 7 bases map to TRBD1. Germline assignment: CDR1 LNHDA and CDR2 SQIVND (reference sequence). Trimming cost V 5 bases and J 2 bases; bases outside gene matches: 3. The CDR3 consists of 13 residues.

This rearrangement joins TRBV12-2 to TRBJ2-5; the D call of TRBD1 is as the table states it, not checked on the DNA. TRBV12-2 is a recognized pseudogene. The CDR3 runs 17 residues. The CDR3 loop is CASRSGVSIVGQETQYF. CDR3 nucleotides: TGTGCAAGTCGCTCAGGGGTTTCGATTGTGGGTCAAGAGACCCAGTACTTC.

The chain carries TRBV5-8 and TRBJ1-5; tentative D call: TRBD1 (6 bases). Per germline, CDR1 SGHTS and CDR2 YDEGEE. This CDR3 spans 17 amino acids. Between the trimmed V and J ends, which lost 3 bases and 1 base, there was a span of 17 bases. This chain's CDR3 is CASSSGVSLGSNQPQHF. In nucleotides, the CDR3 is TGTGCCAGCAGCTCAGGGGTAAGCTTAGGAAGCAATCAGCCCCAGCATTTT.

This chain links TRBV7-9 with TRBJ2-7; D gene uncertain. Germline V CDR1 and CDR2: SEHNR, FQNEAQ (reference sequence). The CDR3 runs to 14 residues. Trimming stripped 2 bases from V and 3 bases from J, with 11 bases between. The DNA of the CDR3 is TGTGCCAGCAGCTTACCCGCCGGCAACTACGAGCAGTACTTC. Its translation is CASSLPAGNYEQYF.

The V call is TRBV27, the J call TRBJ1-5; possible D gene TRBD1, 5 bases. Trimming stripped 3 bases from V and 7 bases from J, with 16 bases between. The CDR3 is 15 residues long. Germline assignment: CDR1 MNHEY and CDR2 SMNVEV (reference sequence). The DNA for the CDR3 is TGTGCCAGCAGTTTGTTCGGCAGGGTAGAACAGCCCCAGCATTTT. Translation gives CASSLFGRVEQPQHF.